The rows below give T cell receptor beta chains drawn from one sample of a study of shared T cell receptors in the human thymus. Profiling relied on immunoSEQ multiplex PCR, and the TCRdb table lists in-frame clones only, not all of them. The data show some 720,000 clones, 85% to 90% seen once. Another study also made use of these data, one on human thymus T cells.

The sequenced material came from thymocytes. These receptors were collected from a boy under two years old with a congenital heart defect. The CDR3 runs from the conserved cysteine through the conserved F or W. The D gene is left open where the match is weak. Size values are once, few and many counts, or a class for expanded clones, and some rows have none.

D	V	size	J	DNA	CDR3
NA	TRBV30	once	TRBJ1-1	TGTGCCTGGACCGGACTTCCCTTGGCTGAAGCTTTCTTT	CAWTGLPLAEAFF
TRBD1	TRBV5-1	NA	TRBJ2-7	TGCGCCAGCAGCTTGGCAGTGGGACAGACCTACGAGCAGTACTTC	CASSLAVGQTYEQYF
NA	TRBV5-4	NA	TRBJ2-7	TGTGCCAGCAGCTTGGGCGGGGGCGGTGGGGCGTGCTTC	CASSLGGGGGACF
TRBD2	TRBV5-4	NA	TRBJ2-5	TGTGCCAGCAGCTTGGCTGTTAGCGGGAGGGCCCCAGAGACCCAGTACTTC	CASSLAVSGRAPETQYF
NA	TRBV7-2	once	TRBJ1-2	TGTGCCAGCAGTTCCGCTAGGAGGGGCTATGGCTACACCTTC	CASSSARRGYGYTF
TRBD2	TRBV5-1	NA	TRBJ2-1	TGCGCCAGCAGCCCACTAGCGGAGCCCTACAATGAGCAGTTCTTC	CASSPLAEPYNEQFF
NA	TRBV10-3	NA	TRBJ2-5	TGTGCCATCAGCGGGAGAGGGGAGACCCAGTACTTC	CAISGRGETQYF
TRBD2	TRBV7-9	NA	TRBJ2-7	TGTGCCAGCAGCGCGGGGGGCAGGTACGAGCAGTACTTC	CASSAGGRYEQYF
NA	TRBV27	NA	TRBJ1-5	TGTGCCAGCAGTTCTTCAGGAGGTCTCCAGCATTTT	CASSSSGGLQHF
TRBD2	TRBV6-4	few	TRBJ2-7	TGTGCCAGCAGTGCGGCGGGAGGGCCTCGCTACGAGCAGTACTTC	CASSAAGGPRYEQYF
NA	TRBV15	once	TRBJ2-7	TGTGCCACCAGCAGGGCCGCCAGCGAGCAGTACTTC	CATSRAASEQYF
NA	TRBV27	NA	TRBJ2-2	TGTGCCAGCAGTTTAGTATCGGGGTTGAGGACCGGGGAGCTGTTTTTT	CASSLVSGLRTGELFF
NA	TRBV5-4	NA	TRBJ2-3	TGTGCCAGCAGCAGGAGGTCATTCGAACGCACAGATACGCAGTATTTT	CASSRRSFERTDTQYF
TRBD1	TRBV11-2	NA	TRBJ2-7	TGTGCCAGCAGCTTAGAGCAGGGGGCGGCCTCCTACGAGCAGTACTTC	CASSLEQGAASYEQYF
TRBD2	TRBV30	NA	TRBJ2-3	TGTGCCTGGAGGACATGCCAGCGGGAGGGCCTGGGAGATACGCAGTATTTT	CAWRTCQREGLGDTQYF
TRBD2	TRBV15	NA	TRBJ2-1	TGTGCCACCAGCACACGCCGGGGGGGGAATGAGCAGTTCTTC	CATSTRRGGNEQFF